These T cell receptor beta chains were read from a single sample in a study. One entry per CDR3 protein results from TCRdb running MiXCR on the 5' RACE reads. The repertoire consists of roughly 50,000 distinct CDR3 sequences, with 17% occurring once and the leading ten covering about 2.1%. What was sequenced was naive CD4+ T cells sorted from blood. These receptors all come from a female donor with breast cancer. Each CDR3 is given with its conserved first and last residue.

V: TRBV5-1; J: TRBJ1-2; CDR3: CASSLDFYGYTF
V: TRBV9; J: TRBJ2-3; CDR3: CASSVGVGTDTQYF
V: TRBV24-1; J: TRBJ1-5; CDR3: CATSDPKGTQHF
V: TRBV5-5; J: TRBJ2-1; CDR3: CASRREPGRTYNEQFF
V: TRBV2; J: TRBJ1-1; CDR3: CASSPLENTEAFF
V: TRBV12-3/TRBV12-4; J: TRBJ1-2; CDR3: CASSFGTTGLNGYTF
V: TRBV7-6; J: TRBJ1-3; CDR3: CASSPTGGNTIYF
V: TRBV5-1; J: TRBJ2-1; CDR3: CASRLDRSSYNEQFF
V: TRBV6-1; J: TRBJ2-5; CDR3: CASSEGDWETQYF
V: TRBV5-4; J: TRBJ2-1; CDR3: CASSSGLARYNEQFF